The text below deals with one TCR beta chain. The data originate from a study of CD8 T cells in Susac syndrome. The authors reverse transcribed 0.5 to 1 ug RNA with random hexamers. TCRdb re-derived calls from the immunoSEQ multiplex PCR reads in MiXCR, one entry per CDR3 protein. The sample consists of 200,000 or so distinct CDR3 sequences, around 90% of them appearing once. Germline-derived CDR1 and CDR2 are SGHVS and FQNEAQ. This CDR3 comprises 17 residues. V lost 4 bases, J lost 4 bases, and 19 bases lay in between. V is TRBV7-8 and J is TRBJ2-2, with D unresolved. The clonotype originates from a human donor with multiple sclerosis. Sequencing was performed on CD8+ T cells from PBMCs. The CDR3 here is CASSYPGDGWATGELFF. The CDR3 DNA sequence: TGTGCCAGCAGCTACCCTGGTGACGGGTGGGCCACCGGGGAGCTGTTTTTT.